This TCR beta chain was sequenced during a study of CD8+CD57+ T cells in acquired aplastic anemia. Study information: DNA per sorted CD4+ or CD8+ sample ranged about 0.2 to 30 ug, averaging around 3 ug. General study findings and limits: Comparison of patients with controls identified around 28 shared CD8+ CDR3 sequences. The study found no significant CD8+ Simpson's diversity difference between patients and controls.

This clonotype has just one count. Antigen specificity is unknown. Patients chosen for sequencing had shown CD8+CD57+ cell expansion by flow cytometry. At blood sampling, none of the patients had yet received therapy. The CDR3 is made up of 18 amino acids. Germline CDR1 SGHRS, CDR2 YFSETQ. The trim removed 5 bases at V and 7 bases at J, leaving 16 bases unmatched. Genomic DNA was employed as the template in profiling TCR beta VDJ and CDR3. In TCRdb, the reads were re-called with MiXCR into one record per CDR3 protein. The sample consists of around 120,000 distinct CDR3 sequences, about 40% of them appearing once.

The origin of this receptor is a human donor with aplastic anemia. The gene calls are TRBV5-1 and TRBJ2-1; TRBD2 matches 12 bases. Sequenced input: sorted CD4+, CD8+, or CD8+CD57+ T cells (not recorded which) from PBMCs. The CDR3 is CASSSGISGLAGRNEQFF. The CDR3 nucleotides read TGCGCCAGCAGTTCCGGTATATCAGGACTAGCGGGAAGAAATGAGCAGTTCTTC.